These T cell receptor beta chains were read from a single sample in a study of blood T cells in healthy people across ages. From the 5' RACE reads, TCRdb called clonotypes with MiXCR, one entry per CDR3 protein. The repertoire holds roughly 2 million distinct CDR3 sequences, with around half as singletons. Sample: blood. These receptor sequences come from a woman aged 35 to 49 in good health. The CDR3 runs from the conserved cysteine through the conserved F or W. Fields, in order: J gene, clone size, V gene, D gene, CDR3 DNA, CDR3 protein. D genes are given only for firm matches. Size values are once, few and many counts, or a class for expanded clones, and some rows have none.

>TRBJ2-3|-|TRBV4-3|TRBD1
TGCGCCAGCAGCGCCCGGGACAGGGGCCCAGATACGCAGTATTTT
CASSARDRGPDTQYF
>TRBJ2-5|few|TRBV28|TRBD1
TGTGCCAGCAGTGCCCTGGGACAGGGGACGGAGACCCAGTACTTC
CASSALGQGTETQYF
>TRBJ2-1|few|TRBV7-9|-
TGTGCCAGCAGCTGGAGCGAAAGGGATGCCTACAATGAGCAGTTCTTC
CASSWSERDAYNEQFF
>TRBJ2-7|-|TRBV7-2|TRBD2
TGTGCCAGCAGCACCTTAGCGGGAGGGCCGAGCGAGCAGTACTTC
CASSTLAGGPSEQYF
>TRBJ2-1|-|TRBV20-1|-
TGCAGTGCTTTCCGGGACGACGCTCGGGAGCAGTTCTTC
CSAFRDDAREQFF
>TRBJ2-3|-|TRBV9|-
TGTGCCAGCAGCGAGGGCCTCCTTAGCACAGATACGCAGTATTTT
CASSEGLLSTDTQYF
>TRBJ2-5|few|TRBV7-9|-
TGTGCCAGCAGCTTAGGTGGCGGATCGTGGCAAGAGACCCAGTACTTC
CASSLGGGSWQETQYF
>TRBJ1-2|-|TRBV6-5|-
TGTGCCAGCAGTGACCGGGGGTGGGCCTATGGCTACACCTTC
CASSDRGWAYGYTF
>TRBJ2-1|-|TRBV21-1|-
TGTGCCAGCCCGGCGACTAGCGGGGGCCGTGGGAATGAGCAGTTCTTC
CASPATSGGRGNEQFF
>TRBJ2-7|-|TRBV6-5|TRBD2
TGTGCCAGCAGTGACCTTCGCGGGGGTCACAATGAGCAGTACTTC
CASSDLRGGHNEQYF
>TRBJ1-1|-|TRBV27|TRBD1
TGTGCCAGCACCTCAGGGGGCCTGGGGAACACTGAAGCTTTCTTT
CASTSGGLGNTEAFF
>TRBJ1-5|-|TRBV20-1|TRBD1
TGCAGTCACCGACAGGGGAATCAGCCCCAGCATTTT
CSHRQGNQPQHF
>TRBJ1-5|-|TRBV7-2|TRBD1
TGTGCCAGCAGGGAAGGACAGGGGCTAAATCAGCCCCAGCATTTT
CASREGQGLNQPQHF
>TRBJ2-1|-|TRBV11-2|TRBD2
TGTGCCAGCAGCTTAGGTGGACTAGCGGGGGGGCGGGTCAATGAGCAGTTCTTC
CASSLGGLAGGRVNEQFF
>TRBJ2-1|-|TRBV20-1|TRBD1
TGCAGTGCTACGCGGACAGGGTCAACCTACGAGCAGTTCTTC
CSATRTGSTYEQFF
>TRBJ2-3|-|TRBV6-6|-
TGTGCCAGCAGTTATCGGGCAGGGATGCCCACAGATACGCAGTATTTT
CASSYRAGMPTDTQYF
>TRBJ2-3|few|TRBV29-1|-
TGCAGCGTGCAACGAACTAGCACAGATACGCAGTATTTT
CSVQRTSTDTQYF
>TRBJ2-5|-|TRBV6-5|TRBD1
TGTGCCAGCATGGACAGGGGAAAATTGGCCCAGTACTTC
CASMDRGKLAQYF
>TRBJ2-5|-|TRBV12-3/TRBV12-4|TRBD2
TGTGCCAGCAGCCCCCTACAAGGGAGGTTGGGGGGGGAGTACTTC
CASSPLQGRLGGEYF
>TRBJ2-5|-|TRBV4-2|TRBD1
TGTGCCAGCAGCCAAGGAGAACAGGGGGCCGTCGAGACCCAGTACTTC
CASSQGEQGAVETQYF
>TRBJ1-6|once|TRBV4-3|TRBD1
TGCGCCAGCAGCCATCCTGACAGGGCGCTTAATAATTCACCCCTCCACTTT
CASSHPDRALNNSPLHF
>TRBJ2-3|-|TRBV6-5|-
TGTGCCAGCAGTTACCTGGAGACTTTCACAGATACGCAGTATTTT
CASSYLETFTDTQYF
>TRBJ2-7|-|TRBV5-1|TRBD1
TGCGCCAGCAGCCAACAAGCAGGGGGCTTAAACGAGCAGTACTTC
CASSQQAGGLNEQYF
>TRBJ2-1|-|TRBV5-1|TRBD2
TGCGCCAGCAGCTTGGGACTAGCGGGGGGGAAGGAGCAGTTCTTC
CASSLGLAGGKEQFF
>TRBJ1-2|-|TRBV27|TRBD1
TGTGCCAGCAGTTTATCCACGGGGGACAGAACTTATGGCTACACCTTC
CASSLSTGDRTYGYTF
>TRBJ1-4|-|TRBV6-2/TRBV6-3|TRBD1
TGTGCCAGCAGGGGACAGGGAAGAGGAGGAAAACTGTTTTTT
CASRGQGRGGKLFF
>TRBJ2-7|-|TRBV20-1|TRBD1
TGCAGTGCCATGACGGGACAGGGTTTCTACGAGCAGTACTTC
CSAMTGQGFYEQYF
>TRBJ2-5|-|TRBV7-2|TRBD2
TGTGCCAGCAGCTTAGCCCTTAGCGGGCGCACAGAGACCCAGTACTTC
CASSLALSGRTETQYF
>TRBJ2-1|few|TRBV5-1|-
TGCGCCAGCAGCCCTCTTTCGGGGGACACCTACAATGAGCAGTTCTTC
CASSPLSGDTYNEQFF
>TRBJ2-4|-|TRBV6-2/TRBV6-3|TRBD2
TGTGCCAGCAGTTACCCCACTAGCGGGGCTCTCTTAGCCAAAAACATTCAGTACTTC
CASSYPTSGALLAKNIQYF
>TRBJ2-1|once|TRBV20-1|TRBD1
TGCAGTGCTGACAGGGGGCGGCCTATCAGCTACAATGAGCAGTTCTTC
CSADRGRPISYNEQFF
>TRBJ2-7|few|TRBV29-1|-
TGCAGCGTCGTCGCCGCTTACGACGAGCAGTACTTC
CSVVAAYDEQYF
>TRBJ2-7|-|TRBV20-1|-
TGCAGTGATAAACCCACAGCAACCTACGAGCAGTACTTC
CSDKPTATYEQYF
>TRBJ2-7|-|TRBV15|-
TGTGCCACCAGCAGAGAATTCACGCAGGGGACCTACGAGCAGTACTTC
CATSREFTQGTYEQYF
>TRBJ2-1|-|TRBV29-1|-
TGCAGCGGGGAAGCTAGTGAGCAGTTCTTC
CSGEASEQFF
>TRBJ2-5|few|TRBV4-3|-
TGCGCCAGCAGCCAGTCCGGGACCAAAGAGACCCAGTACTTC
CASSQSGTKETQYF
>TRBJ2-1|-|TRBV7-9|-
TGTGCCAGCAGCCAGATGGGGAAAGGGTCCAAATTGGAGCAGTTCTTC
CASSQMGKGSKLEQFF
>TRBJ1-2|-|TRBV7-2|-
TGTGCCAGCAGCTTCCAAGGGGGGGCGAACTATGGCTACACCTTC
CASSFQGGANYGYTF
>TRBJ2-1|few|TRBV6-2/TRBV6-3|-
TGTGCCAGCAGTTACCCCTGGGCTGATGAGCAGTTCTTC
CASSYPWADEQFF
>TRBJ1-2|-|TRBV12-3/TRBV12-4|TRBD1
TGTGCCAGCAGTTCTCAAGGGGGCCCTAACTATGGCTACACCTTC
CASSSQGGPNYGYTF
>TRBJ2-3|-|TRBV5-5|-
TGTGCCAGCAGCTTTAGCCCCCTAGCTAGCACAGATACGCAGTATTTT
CASSFSPLASTDTQYF
>TRBJ2-5|-|TRBV7-2|-
TGTGCCAGCAGCTCTCCGGGGATTAGGGAGACCCAGTACTTC
CASSSPGIRETQYF
>TRBJ2-3|-|TRBV18|TRBD1
TGTGCCAGCGCGAAACTGACAGGGGCTAGCACAGATACGCAGTATTTT
CASAKLTGASTDTQYF
>TRBJ1-1|-|TRBV7-3|-
TGTGCCAGCAGCTCCCCGGGACGGACTGAAGCTTTCTTT
CASSSPGRTEAFF
>TRBJ2-3|-|TRBV20-1|-
TGCAGTGCTTCCCATGGGACTGGAGACACAGATACGCAGTATTTT
CSASHGTGDTDTQYF
>TRBJ2-3|-|TRBV11-2|-
TGTGCCAGCAGCTTGACTAGGGGGCCGGGAGATACGCAGTATTTT
CASSLTRGPGDTQYF
>TRBJ2-1|-|TRBV5-1|-
TGCGCCAGCCTTCAGGGTCATGAGCAGTTCTTC
CASLQGHEQFF